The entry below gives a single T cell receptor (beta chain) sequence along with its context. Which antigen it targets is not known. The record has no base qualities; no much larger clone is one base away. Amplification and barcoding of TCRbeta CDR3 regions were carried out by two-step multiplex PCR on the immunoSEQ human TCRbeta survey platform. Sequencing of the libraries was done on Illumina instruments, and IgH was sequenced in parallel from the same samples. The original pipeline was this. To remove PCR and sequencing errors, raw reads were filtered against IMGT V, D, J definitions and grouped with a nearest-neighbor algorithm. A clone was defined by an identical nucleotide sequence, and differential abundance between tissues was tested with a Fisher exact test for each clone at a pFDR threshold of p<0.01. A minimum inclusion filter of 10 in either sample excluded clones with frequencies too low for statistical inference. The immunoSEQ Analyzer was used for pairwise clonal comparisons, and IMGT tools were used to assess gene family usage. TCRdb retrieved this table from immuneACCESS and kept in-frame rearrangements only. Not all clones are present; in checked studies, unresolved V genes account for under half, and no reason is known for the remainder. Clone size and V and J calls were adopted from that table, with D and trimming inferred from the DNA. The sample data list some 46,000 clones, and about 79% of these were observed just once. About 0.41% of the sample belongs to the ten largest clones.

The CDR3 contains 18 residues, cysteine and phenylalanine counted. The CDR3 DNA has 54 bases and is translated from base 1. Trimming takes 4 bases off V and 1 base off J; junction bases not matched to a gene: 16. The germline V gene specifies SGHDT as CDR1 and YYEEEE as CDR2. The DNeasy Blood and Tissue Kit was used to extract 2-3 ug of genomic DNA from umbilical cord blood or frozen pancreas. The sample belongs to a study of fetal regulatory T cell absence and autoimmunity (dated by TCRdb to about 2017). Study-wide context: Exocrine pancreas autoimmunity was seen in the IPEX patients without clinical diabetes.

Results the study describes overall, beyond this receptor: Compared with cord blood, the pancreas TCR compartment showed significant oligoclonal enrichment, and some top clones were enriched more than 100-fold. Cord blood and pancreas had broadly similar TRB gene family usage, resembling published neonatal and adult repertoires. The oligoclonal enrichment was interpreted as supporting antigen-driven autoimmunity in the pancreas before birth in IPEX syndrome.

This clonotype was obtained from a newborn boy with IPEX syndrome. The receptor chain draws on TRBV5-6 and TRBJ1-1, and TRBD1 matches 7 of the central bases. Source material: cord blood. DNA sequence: TGTGCCAGCAGCCGAATAAACCCGTGGGCAGGGGGGAACACTGAAGCTTTCTTT. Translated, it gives CASSRINPWAGGNTEAFF.